This TCR beta chain was captured by sequencing in a study of human CD8 memory T cell subsets. Sequencing libraries of TCR beta were made by UMI-labeled 5' RACE. TCRdb derives one entry per CDR3 protein from the 5' RACE reads, leaving out DNA. In all, the sample yields approximately 9,000 distinct CDR3 sequences. The CDR3 contains 15 residues. Looked up from germline, CDR1 is KGHSH and CDR2 is LQKENI. The chain employs TRBV18 and TRBJ1-1. The TCR originated in a human donor in good health. Material for sequencing was CD8+ T cells from PBMCs. The chain's CDR3 is CASSSRQGVNTEAFF. The entire variable domain, with the rest obtained from reference TRBV18 and TRBJ1-1, is as follows: NAGVMQNPRHLVRRRGQEARLRCSPMKGHSHVYWYRQLPEEGLKFMVYLQKENIIDESGMPKERFSAEFPKEGPSILRIQQVVRGDSAAYFCASSSRQGVNTEAFFGQGTRLTVV.